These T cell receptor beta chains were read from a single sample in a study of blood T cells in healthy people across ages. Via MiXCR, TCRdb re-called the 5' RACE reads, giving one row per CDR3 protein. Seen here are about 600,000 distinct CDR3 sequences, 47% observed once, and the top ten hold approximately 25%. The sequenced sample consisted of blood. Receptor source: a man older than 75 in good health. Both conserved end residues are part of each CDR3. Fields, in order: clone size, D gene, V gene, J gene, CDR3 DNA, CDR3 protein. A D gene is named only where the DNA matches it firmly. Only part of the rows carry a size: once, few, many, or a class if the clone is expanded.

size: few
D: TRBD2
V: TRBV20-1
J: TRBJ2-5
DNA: TGCAGTGCTAGAGTTAGCGGGGATGTAGAGACCCAGTACTTC
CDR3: CSARVSGDVETQYF

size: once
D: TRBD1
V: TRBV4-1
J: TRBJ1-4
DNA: TGCGCCAGCAGCCCCGGTGTCCCCGACAGGGTTGATGAAAAACTGTTTTTT
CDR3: CASSPGVPDRVDEKLFF

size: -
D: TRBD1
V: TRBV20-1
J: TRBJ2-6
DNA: TGCAGTGCCCGGACAGGGGGACAAAAAGTCCTGACTTTC
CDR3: CSARTGGQKVLTF

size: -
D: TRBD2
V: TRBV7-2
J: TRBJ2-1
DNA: TGTGCCAGCAGCTCCCCGGGACTAGCGGTGAATGAGCAGTTCTTC
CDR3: CASSSPGLAVNEQFF

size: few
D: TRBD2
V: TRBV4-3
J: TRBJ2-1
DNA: TGCGCCAGCAGCCAGGGGACTAGCGCGAATGAGCAGTTCTTC
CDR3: CASSQGTSANEQFF

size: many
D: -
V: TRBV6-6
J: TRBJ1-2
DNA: TGTGCCAGCAGTCCAGACGGGGGGAACTATGGCTACACCTTC
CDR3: CASSPDGGNYGYTF

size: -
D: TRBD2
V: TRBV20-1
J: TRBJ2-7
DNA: TGCAGTGCCCCGATAGCGGGAGAGGAGTACGAGCAGTACTTC
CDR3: CSAPIAGEEYEQYF

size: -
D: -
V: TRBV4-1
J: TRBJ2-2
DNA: TGCGCCAGCAGCCAACAGGACGCGAACACCGGGGAGCTGTTTTTT
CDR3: CASSQQDANTGELFF

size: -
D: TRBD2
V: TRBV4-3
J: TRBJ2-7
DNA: TGCGCCAGCAGCCAAGAAGGCGGGAGGGTCTACGAGCAGTACTTC
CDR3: CASSQEGGRVYEQYF

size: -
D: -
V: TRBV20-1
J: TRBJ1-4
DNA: TGCAGTGCTAGAGGACTCCCGGGGGAAAAACTGTTTTTT
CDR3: CSARGLPGEKLFF

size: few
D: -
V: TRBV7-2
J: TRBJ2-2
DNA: TGTGCCAGCAGCAGGTCCCCCGGGGACGGGGAGCTGTTTTTT
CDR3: CASSRSPGDGELFF

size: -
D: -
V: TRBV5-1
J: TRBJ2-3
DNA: TGCGCCAGCAGCTTGGCGGGACGGAATCCTAGCACAGATACGCAGTATTTT
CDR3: CASSLAGRNPSTDTQYF

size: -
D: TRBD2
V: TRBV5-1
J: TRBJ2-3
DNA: TGCGCCAGCCGCCTAGGCGGGGGGGTTGATACGCAGTATTTT
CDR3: CASRLGGGVDTQYF

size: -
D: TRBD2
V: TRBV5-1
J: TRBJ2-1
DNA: TGCGCCAGCAGCTTTGGACTAGCTCGTAACTACAATGAGCAGTTCTTC
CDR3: CASSFGLARNYNEQFF